The 14 T cell receptor beta chains in this list originate from one sample, sequenced in a study of T cell repertoires in cytomegalovirus infection. TCRdb recomputed calls from the reads with MiXCR, one row per CDR3 protein. The sample consists of some 590,000 distinct CDR3 sequences, almost 40% of them appearing once. Their recognized antigens are unknown. This specimen was cultured PBMCs, taken from culture after CMV antigen stimulation. These receptors originate from a human donor in good health (CMV status not recorded). Some clones in this sample may be carry-over from other donors' samples.

J is TRBJ2-1 and V is TRBV20-1; D may be TRBD1 (5 bases). Germline lookup yields CDR1 DFQATT and CDR2 SNEGSKA (reference sequence). The germline V and J ends were trimmed by 5 bases and 0 bases, with 14 bases remaining between them. CDR3 length: 15 amino acids. The CDR3 protein is CSAQQGVSSYNEQFF. DNA for the CDR3: TGCAGTGCTCAGCAAGGGGTGAGCTCCTACAATGAGCAGTTCTTC.

The chain employs TRBV7-2 and TRBJ2-6; D ambiguous. The germline gives CDR1 SGHTA, CDR2 FQGNSA. This CDR3 has 15 amino acids. With 5 bases removed from V and 0 bases from J, the gap between germline ends came to 8 bases. CDR3 DNA: TGTGCCAGCAGCCCCGAAAGCTCTGGGGCCAACGTCCTGACTTTC. This translates into CASSPESSGANVLTF.

This clonotype came up a few times. The chain links TRBV10-3 to TRBJ2-2; the match to TRBD2 covers 7 bases. The CDR3 contains 16 residues. V lost 0 bases to trimming and J lost 0 bases; unmatched junction nucleotides: 1. Germline V gene sequence: CDR1 ENHRY, CDR2 SYGVKD. The CDR3 DNA is TGTGCCATCAGTGAGTCTCGGGAGGCGAACACCGGGGAGCTGTTTTTT. Translation gives CAISESREANTGELFF.

There are many counts of this clonotype. The J gene is TRBJ2-7, the V gene TRBV7-2; D may be TRBD2 (6 bases). The ends were cut back, 2 bases at V and 1 base at J, with 12 bases in the middle. Germline V CDR1 and CDR2: SGHTA, FQGNSA. This CDR3 has 15 amino acids. CDR3 sequence (DNA): TGTGCCAGCAGCTTAATTGGGACTGGGTCCTACGAGCAGTACTTC. It encodes CASSLIGTGSYEQYF.

The chain has TRBV6-5 and TRBJ1-5; unclear D gene. The germline gives CDR1 MNHEY, CDR2 SVGAGI. V was trimmed by 2 bases and J by 4 bases, leaving 6 bases between them. The CDR3 covers 13 residues. Here the CDR3 reads CASSYKANQPQHF. CDR3 coding DNA: TGTGCCAGCAGTTACAAAGCAAATCAGCCCCAGCATTTT.

There are a few counts of this clonotype. This rearrangement joins TRBV11-2 to TRBJ2-5, with TRBD1 identical over 7 bases. The ends lost 1 base at V and 5 bases at J; junction bases unmatched: 7. Germline CDR1 reads SGHAT; CDR2 reads FQNNGV. The CDR3 loop spans 15 amino acids. This chain's CDR3 is CASSLAPKGAETQYF. The DNA for the CDR3 is TGTGCCAGCAGCTTAGCCCCAAAGGGGGCGGAGACCCAGTACTTC. The whole variable domain, filled in from reference TRBV11-2 and TRBJ2-5, reads EAGVAQSPRYKIIEKRQSVAFWCNPISGHATLYWYQQILGQGPKLLIQFQNNGVVDDSQLPKDRFSAERLKGVDSTLKIQPAKLEDSAVYLCASSLAPKGAETQYFGPGTRLLVL.

The J gene is TRBJ2-7, the V gene TRBV7-6; D unclear. CDR1 is SGHVS, CDR2 FNYEAQ, per germline. The CDR3 has 14 amino acids. Trimming took off 5 bases at V and 0 bases at J, with 11 bases between the two ends. The CDR3 coding sequence is TGTGCCAGCAGCACCCGACCCAGCTCCTACGAGCAGTACTTC. It specifies CASSTRPSSYEQYF.

V is TRBV6-1 and J is TRBJ1-5; D not certain. The length of the CDR3 is 13 residues. Looked up from germline, CDR1 is MNHNS and CDR2 is SASEGT. Trimming shortened V by 0 bases and J by 11 bases, and 11 bases separated the two germline ends. CDR3 DNA: TGTGCCAGCAGTGAAGCGCGGGGTGGGACCCAGCATTTT. Residues: CASSEARGGTQHF.

This rearrangement joins TRBV28 to TRBJ1-6; no firm D call. The V end was cut by 2 bases, the J end by 3 bases, with 5 bases between. CDR1 and CDR2 (germline): MDHEN, SYDVKM. The CDR3 is 14 amino acids. CDR3: CASSLPDYNSPLHF. For the CDR3, the DNA is TGTGCCAGCAGTTTACCCGACTATAATTCACCCCTCCACTTT.

The rearrangement links TRBV12-3 or TRBV12-4 to TRBJ2-1; D perhaps matches TRBD2 (7 bases). CDR3 size: 14 residues. V was trimmed by 6 bases and J by 6 bases, leaving 15 bases between them. The DNA for the CDR3 is TGTGCCAGCAGGGTGGCGGGGGCGGCCAATGAGCAGTTCTTC. As protein: CASRVAGAANEQFF.

This clonotype occurred a few times. This chain connects TRBV7-2 to TRBJ2-3; D uncertain. Trimming removed 5 bases from V and 0 bases from J, with 12 bases in between. From germline, CDR1 is SGHTA and CDR2 FQGNSA. The CDR3 has 15 residues. Here the CDR3 reads CASSLLSASTDTQYF. The CDR3 DNA reads as TGTGCCAGCAGCCTCCTATCAGCTAGCACAGATACGCAGTATTTT.

This clonotype was seen a few times. V usage is TRBV4-1 and J usage is TRBJ1-5, with 9 bases lining up with TRBD1. V shed 4 bases, J shed 7 bases, and the junction held 11 bases outside the gene matches. Germline lookup yields CDR1 MGHRA and CDR2 YSYEKL. The CDR3 is 16 amino acids. The CDR3 sequence: CASSRIGTGNKQPQHF. The CDR3 DNA is TGCGCCAGCAGCCGAATCGGGACAGGGAACAAACAGCCCCAGCATTTT.

The CDR3: CASSSSGGGADFGANVLTF. The CDR3 DNA reads as TGTGCCAGCAGCTCTTCAGGAGGGGGCGCGGACTTTGGGGCCAACGTCCTGACTTTC. The chain carries TRBV7-2 and TRBJ2-6; perhaps TRBD1 as D (7 bases). This CDR3 comprises 19 residues. V gave up 4 bases and J gave up 3 bases, with 22 bases separating them. In germline, CDR1 is SGHTA, CDR2 FQGNSA.

The chain is built from TRBV6-1 and TRBJ2-7; TRBD2 matches 11 bases. This CDR3 has 15 amino acids. Germline values: CDR1 MNHNS, CDR2 SASEGT. Germline trimming cut 6 bases from V and 4 bases from J; bases unmatched to any gene: 8. The CDR3 nucleotides are TGTGCCAGCAGCCGTAGCGGGAGGGCCCTGTACGAGCAGTACTTC. Protein sequence: CASSRSGRALYEQYF.